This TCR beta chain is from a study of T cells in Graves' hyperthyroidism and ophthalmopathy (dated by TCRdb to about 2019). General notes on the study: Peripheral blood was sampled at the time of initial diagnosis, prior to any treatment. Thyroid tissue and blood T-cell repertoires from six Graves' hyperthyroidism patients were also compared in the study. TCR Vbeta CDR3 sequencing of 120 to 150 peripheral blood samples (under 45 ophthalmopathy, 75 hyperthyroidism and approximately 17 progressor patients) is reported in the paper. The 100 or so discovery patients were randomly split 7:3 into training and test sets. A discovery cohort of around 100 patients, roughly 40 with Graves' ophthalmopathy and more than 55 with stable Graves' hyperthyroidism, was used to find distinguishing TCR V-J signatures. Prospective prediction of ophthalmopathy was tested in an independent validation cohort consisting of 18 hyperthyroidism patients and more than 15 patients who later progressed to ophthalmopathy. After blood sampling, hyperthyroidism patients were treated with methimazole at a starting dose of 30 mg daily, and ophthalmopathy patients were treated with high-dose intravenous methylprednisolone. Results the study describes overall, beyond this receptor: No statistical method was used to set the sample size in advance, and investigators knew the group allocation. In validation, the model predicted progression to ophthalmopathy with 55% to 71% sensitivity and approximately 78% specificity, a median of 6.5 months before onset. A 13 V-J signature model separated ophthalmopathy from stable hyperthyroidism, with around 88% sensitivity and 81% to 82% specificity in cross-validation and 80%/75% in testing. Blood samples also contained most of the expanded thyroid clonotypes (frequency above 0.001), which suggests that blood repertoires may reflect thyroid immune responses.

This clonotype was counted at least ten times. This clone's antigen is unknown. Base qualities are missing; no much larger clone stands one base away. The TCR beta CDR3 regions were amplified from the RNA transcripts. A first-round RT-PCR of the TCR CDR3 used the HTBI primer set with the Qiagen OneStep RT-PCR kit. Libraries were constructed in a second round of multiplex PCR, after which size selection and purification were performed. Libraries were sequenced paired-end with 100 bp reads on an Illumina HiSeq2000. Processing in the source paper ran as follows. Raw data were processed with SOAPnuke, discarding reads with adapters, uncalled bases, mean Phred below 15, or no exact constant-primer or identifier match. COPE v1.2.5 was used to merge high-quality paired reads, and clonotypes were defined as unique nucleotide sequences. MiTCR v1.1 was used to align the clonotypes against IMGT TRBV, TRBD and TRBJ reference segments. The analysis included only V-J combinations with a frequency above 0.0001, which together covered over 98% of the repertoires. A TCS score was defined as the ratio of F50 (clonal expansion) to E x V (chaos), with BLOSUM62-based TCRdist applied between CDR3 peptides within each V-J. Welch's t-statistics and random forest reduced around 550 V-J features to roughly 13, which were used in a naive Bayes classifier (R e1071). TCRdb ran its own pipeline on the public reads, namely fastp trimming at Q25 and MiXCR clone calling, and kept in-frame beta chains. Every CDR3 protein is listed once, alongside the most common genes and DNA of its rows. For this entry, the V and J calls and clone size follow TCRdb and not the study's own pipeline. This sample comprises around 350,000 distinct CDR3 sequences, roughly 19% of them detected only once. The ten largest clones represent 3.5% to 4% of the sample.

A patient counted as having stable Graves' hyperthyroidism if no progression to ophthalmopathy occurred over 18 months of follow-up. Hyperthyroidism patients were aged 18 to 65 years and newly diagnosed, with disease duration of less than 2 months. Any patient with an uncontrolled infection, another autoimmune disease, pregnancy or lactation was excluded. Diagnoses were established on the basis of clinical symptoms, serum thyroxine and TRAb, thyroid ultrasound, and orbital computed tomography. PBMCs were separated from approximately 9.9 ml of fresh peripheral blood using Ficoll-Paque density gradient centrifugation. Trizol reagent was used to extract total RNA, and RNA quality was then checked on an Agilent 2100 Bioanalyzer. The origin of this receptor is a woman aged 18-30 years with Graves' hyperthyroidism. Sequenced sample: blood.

The sequenced DNA is TGTGCCAGCAGTGCTGACTTGGGGAGGGGGGGGACCCAGTACTTC. Protein translation: CASSADLGRGGTQYF. The chain couples TRBV28 to TRBJ2-5; TRBD2 might be the D gene, on 7 matching bases. CDR3 length: 15 amino acids, cysteine to phenylalanine. The sequence is cut down to CDR3 DNA, 45 bases in frame from base 1. From the germline V gene, CDR1 is MDHEN and CDR2 is SYDVKM. Between the V and J ends, shortened by 5 bases and 7 bases respectively, the junction contains 20 bases.